A single sample is the source of the 5 T cell receptor beta chains below, sequenced in a study of blood T cells in healthy people across ages. For the second PCR, which ran for about 6 to 11 cycles, a sample-barcoded 5' primer and a J-beta primer mix were used. TCRdb fed the 5' RACE reads into MiXCR, producing one record per CDR3 protein. This table has some 790,000 distinct CDR3 sequences, around 30% appearing once. Sequenced sample: blood. These receptors originate from an elderly woman in good health.

With regard to this clonotype: Possible read error: a much larger clone is one base away. The chain couples TRBV29-1 to TRBJ2-5, with D uncertain. Deletions cut 4 bases from V and 5 bases from J, with 14 bases between. CDR3 size: 13 residues. Germline assignment: CDR1 SQVTM and CDR2 ANQGSEA. DNA of the CDR3: TGCAGCGTTGGTTCCTTTGCTGGGGAGACCCAGTACTTC. This gives the protein CSVGSFAGETQYF.

CDR3 amino acids: CAWSRQGANQPQHF. The CDR3, as DNA: TGTGCCTGGAGCCGACAGGGGGCCAATCAGCCCCAGCATTTT. The chain has TRBV30 and TRBJ1-5, with 10 bases matching TRBD1. Trimming took 3 bases from V and 3 from J; bases not matched to a gene: 2. The germline CDR1 and CDR2 sequences are GTSNPN and SVGIG (reference sequence). CDR3 length equals 14 residues. The full variable domain, completed using reference TRBV30 and TRBJ1-5, is SQTIHQWPATLVQPVGSPLSLECTVEGTSNPNLYWYRQAAGRGLQLLFYSVGIGQISSEVPQNLSASRPQDRQFILSSKKLLLSDSGFYLCAWSRQGANQPQHFGDGTRLSIL.

This clonotype was seen at least ten times. This sequence joins TRBV29-1 and TRBJ2-7; 9 positions agree with TRBD1. V dropped 7 bases and J dropped 0; count of bases not matched to a gene: 7. Germline lookup yields CDR1 SQVTM and CDR2 ANQGSEA. CDR3 size: 14 residues. The CDR3 spells CSATGGQGSYEQYF. CDR3 sequence (DNA): TGCAGCGCGACGGGGGGACAGGGCTCCTACGAGCAGTACTTC.

The rearrangement joins TRBV12-3 or TRBV12-4 to TRBJ2-2; a weak D match, TRBD1 (6 bases). V dropped 5 bases and J dropped 4 bases, with 14 bases sitting between them. The CDR3 length is 15 residues. DNA of the CDR3: TGTGCCAGCAGTGCTAGCAGGGGCCTCACCGGGGAGCTGTTTTTT. It encodes CASSASRGLTGELFF.

This clonotype was counted many times. The genes are TRBV24-1 and TRBJ2-1; D possibly matches TRBD1 or TRBD2 (5 bases each). Germline values: CDR1 KGHDR, CDR2 SFDVKD. This CDR3 spans 15 amino acids. Deletions cut 10 bases from V and 0 bases from J, with 15 bases between. CDR3 sequence: CATSLRGGSYNEQFF. As DNA, the CDR3 is TGTGCCACAAGTCTGAGGGGTGGCTCCTACAATGAGCAGTTCTTC.